This TCR beta chain was profiled in a study of glioma-infiltrating T cells. Study outcomes and limitations: Only very few CDR3 sequences appeared in both tissue and blood.

Amplification of TCR alpha and beta CDR3 regions from RNA used iRepertoire nested multiplex PCR. One-step reverse transcription and amplification started from roughly 100-400 ng of tissue mRNA or PBMC total RNA. TCRdb fed the multiplex PCR reads into MiXCR, producing one record per CDR3 protein. Seen here are tens of thousands of distinct CDR3 sequences, approximately 39% observed once, and the top ten hold approximately 38%. This CDR3 region has 15 residues. Germline lookup yields CDR1 LNHNV and CDR2 YYDKDF (reference sequence). The ends were cut back, 0 bases at V and 0 bases at J, with 8 bases in the middle. This clonotype has at least ten counts. What it binds is not known.

The receptor comes from a human donor with low-grade glioma or glioblastoma, undergoing nonglioma brain surgery, or in good health (not recorded which). The chain combines TRBV15 with TRBJ1-1; D unresolved. The sequenced sample was glioma tissue, nonneoplastic brain tissue, or PBMCs (not recorded which). The CDR3 sequence is CATSREYGVNTEAFF. DNA for the CDR3: TGTGCCACCAGCAGAGAATATGGGGTGAACACTGAAGCTTTCTTT.